This entry lists 7 T cell receptor beta chains sequenced from one sample in a study of metastatic and nonmetastatic thyroid tumors. Thyroid surgery was performed in patients who had received no treatment beforehand. TCRdb reprocessed the PCR reads via MiXCR. Here the sample spans around 28,000 clones, around 3.5% being singletons. Sequenced: blood. All receptors derive from a male donor with papillary thyroid cancer or a benign thyroid nodule (not recorded which). Some clones in this sample may be carry-over from other donors' samples.

This clone is categorized as medium-sized (0.01 to 0.1%). The CDR3 is CASSPVGGGGYTF. The CDR3 DNA reads as TGTGCCAGCAGTCCGGTGGGCGGGGGTGGCTACACCTTC. The chain combines TRBV6-1 with TRBJ1-2; a weak D match, TRBD1 (5 bases). Trimming removed 5 bases at V and 7 bases at J, with 14 bases between. This CDR3 region has 13 residues. From germline, CDR1 is MNHNS and CDR2 SASEGT.

This clone was detected only a few times. The junction departs from the called germline gene at one end, perhaps through a read error. The rearrangement links TRBV6-1 to TRBJ1-5; possible D gene TRBD1, 6 bases. Germline CDR1 is MNHNS and CDR2 is SASEGT. The CDR3 contains 12 residues. This CDR3 is CASRTASQSQHF. The CDR3 bases are TGTGCCAGTCGGACAGCCTCTCAGTCCCAGCATTTT.

The chain joins TRBV27 to TRBJ2-7; unclear D gene. V lost 6 bases, J lost 5 bases, and 14 bases lay in between. This CDR3 contains 13 residues. Germline loops: CDR1 MNHEY, CDR2 SMNVEV (reference sequence). The DNA of the CDR3 is TGTGCCAGCAGGGGTCTGGGCCAGGACGAGCAGTACTTC. Its protein is CASRGLGQDEQYF.

The chain couples TRBV28 to TRBJ2-7, with a weak D call TRBD2 (5 bases). The CDR3 runs 15 residues. The V end was cut by 3 bases, the J end by 3 bases, with 15 bases between. From germline, CDR1 is MDHEN and CDR2 SYDVKM. CDR3 sequence (DNA): TGTGCCAGCAGTTTTGTAGGGAGTGGGCTCTACGAGCAGTACTTC. Translation gives CASSFVGSGLYEQYF.

At least ten counts were recorded for this clone. The rearrangement uses TRBV2 and TRBJ2-7; the match to TRBD1 covers 8 bases. Germline assignment: CDR1 SNHLY and CDR2 FYNNEI. Unmatched junction bases numbered 6, after V lost 6 bases and J lost 2 bases. This CDR3 contains 14 residues. For the CDR3, the DNA is TGTGCCAGCAGGGCCTCGGGACAGGCCTACGAGCAGTACTTC. Its translation is CASRASGQAYEQYF.

This chain connects TRBV18 to TRBJ1-3; 7 bases are shared with TRBD1. This CDR3 spans 16 amino acids. With 3 bases clipped from V and 4 bases from J, the junction kept 9 bases outside the gene matches. CDR1 is KGHSH, CDR2 LQKENI, per germline. The DNA of the CDR3 is TGTGCCAGCTCACCCCAGCGCTCGGGACAGGGAAACACCATATATTTT. It is translated as CASSPQRSGQGNTIYF.

Only a few counts were recorded for this clone. The V gene is TRBV6-1, the J gene TRBJ1-5, with D unclear. V gave up 10 bases and J gave up 5 bases, with 3 bases separating them. Germline CDR1 and CDR2: MNHNS and SASEGT. This CDR3 is built from 9 residues. The CDR3 region has the DNA TGTGCCACCGATCAGCCCCAGCATTTT. This encodes CATDQPQHF.